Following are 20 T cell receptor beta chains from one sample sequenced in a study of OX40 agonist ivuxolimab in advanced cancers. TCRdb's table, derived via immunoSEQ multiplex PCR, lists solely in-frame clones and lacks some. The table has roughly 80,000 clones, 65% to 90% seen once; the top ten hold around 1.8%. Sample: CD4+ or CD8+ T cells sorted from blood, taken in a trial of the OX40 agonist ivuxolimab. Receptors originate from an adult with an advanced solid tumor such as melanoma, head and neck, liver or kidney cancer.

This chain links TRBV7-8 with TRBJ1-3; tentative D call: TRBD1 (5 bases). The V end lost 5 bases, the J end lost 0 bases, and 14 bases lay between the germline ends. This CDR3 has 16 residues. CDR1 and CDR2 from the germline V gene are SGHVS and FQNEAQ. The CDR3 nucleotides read TGTGCCAGCAGCGCATACAGGCCACTCTCTGGAAACACCATATATTTT. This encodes CASSAYRPLSGNTIYF.

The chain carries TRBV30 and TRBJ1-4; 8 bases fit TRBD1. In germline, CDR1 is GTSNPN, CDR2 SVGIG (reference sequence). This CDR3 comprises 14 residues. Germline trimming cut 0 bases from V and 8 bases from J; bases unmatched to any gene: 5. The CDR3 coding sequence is TGTGCCTGGAGTGTACGACAGGGGCGGGAAAAACTGTTTTTT. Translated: CAWSVRQGREKLFF.

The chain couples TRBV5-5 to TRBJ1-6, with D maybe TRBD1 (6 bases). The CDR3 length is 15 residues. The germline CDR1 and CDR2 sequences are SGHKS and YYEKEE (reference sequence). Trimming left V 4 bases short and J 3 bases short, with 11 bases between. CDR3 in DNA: TGTGCCAGCAGCCCAAACAGGGACTATAATTCACCCCTCCACTTT. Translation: CASSPNRDYNSPLHF.

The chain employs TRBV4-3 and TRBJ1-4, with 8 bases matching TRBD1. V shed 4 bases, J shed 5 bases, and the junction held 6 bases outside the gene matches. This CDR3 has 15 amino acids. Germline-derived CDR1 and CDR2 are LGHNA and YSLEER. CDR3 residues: CASSLWDRRNEKLFF. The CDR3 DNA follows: TGCGCCAGCAGCCTCTGGGACAGGAGAAATGAAAAACTGTTTTTT.

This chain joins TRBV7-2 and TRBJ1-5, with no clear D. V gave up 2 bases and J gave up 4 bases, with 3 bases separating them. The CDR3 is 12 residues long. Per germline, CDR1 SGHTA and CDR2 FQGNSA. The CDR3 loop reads CASSLWNQPQHF. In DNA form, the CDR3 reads TGTGCCAGCAGCTTATGGAATCAGCCCCAGCATTTT.

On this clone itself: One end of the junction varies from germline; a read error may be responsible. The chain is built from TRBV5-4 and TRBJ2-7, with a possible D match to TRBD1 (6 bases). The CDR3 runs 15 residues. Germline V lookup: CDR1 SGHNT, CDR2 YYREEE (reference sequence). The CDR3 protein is CASSQGMPAGDEQYF. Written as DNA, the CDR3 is TGCGCCAGCAGCCAAGGCATGCCCGCAGGGGACGAGCAGTACTTC.

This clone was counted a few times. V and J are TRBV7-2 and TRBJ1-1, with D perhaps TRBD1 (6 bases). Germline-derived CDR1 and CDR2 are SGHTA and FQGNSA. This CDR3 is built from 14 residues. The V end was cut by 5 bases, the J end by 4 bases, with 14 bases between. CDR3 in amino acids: CASSVQGWSTEAFF. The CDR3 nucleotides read TGTGCCAGCAGCGTACAGGGCTGGAGCACTGAAGCTTTCTTT.

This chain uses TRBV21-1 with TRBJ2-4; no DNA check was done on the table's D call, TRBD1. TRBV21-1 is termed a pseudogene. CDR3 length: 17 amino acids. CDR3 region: CASSSLQGRPPKNIQYF. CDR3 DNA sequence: TGTGCCAGCAGCAGCCTACAGGGTCGGCCTCCCAAAAACATTCAGTACTTC.

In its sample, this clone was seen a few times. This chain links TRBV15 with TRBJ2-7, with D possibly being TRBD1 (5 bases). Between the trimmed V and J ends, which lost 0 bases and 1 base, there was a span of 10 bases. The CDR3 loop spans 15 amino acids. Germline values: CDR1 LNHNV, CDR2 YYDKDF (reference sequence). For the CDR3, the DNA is TGTGCCACCAGCAGAGATCCCCAGGGATCCTACGAGCAGTACTTC. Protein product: CATSRDPQGSYEQYF.

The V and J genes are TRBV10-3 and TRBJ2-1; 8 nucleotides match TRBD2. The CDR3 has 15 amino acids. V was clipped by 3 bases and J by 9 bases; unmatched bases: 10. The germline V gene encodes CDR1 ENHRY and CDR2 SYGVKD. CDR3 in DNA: TGTGCCATCAGTGATATCGAGCGGGAGTATGGTGAGCAGTTCTTC. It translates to CAISDIEREYGEQFF.

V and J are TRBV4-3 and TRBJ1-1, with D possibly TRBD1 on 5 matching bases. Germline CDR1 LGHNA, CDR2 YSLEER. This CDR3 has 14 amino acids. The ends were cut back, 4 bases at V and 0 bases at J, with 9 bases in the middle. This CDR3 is CASSPRGLNTEAFF. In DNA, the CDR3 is TGCGCCAGCAGCCCGCGGGGGTTGAACACTGAAGCTTTCTTT.

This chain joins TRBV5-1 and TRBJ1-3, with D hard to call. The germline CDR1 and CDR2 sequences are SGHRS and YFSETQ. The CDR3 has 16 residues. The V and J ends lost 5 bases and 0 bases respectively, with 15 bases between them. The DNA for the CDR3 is TGCGCCAGCAGATACCAACCAGGAAGCTCTGGAAACACCATATATTTT. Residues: CASRYQPGSSGNTIYF.

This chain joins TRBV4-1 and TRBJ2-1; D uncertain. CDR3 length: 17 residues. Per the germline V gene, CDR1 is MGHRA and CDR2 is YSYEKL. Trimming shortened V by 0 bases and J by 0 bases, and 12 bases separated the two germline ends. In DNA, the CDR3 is TGCGCCAGCAGCCAAGAAACCGGCGTGAGCTCCTACAATGAGCAGTTCTTC. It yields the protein CASSQETGVSSYNEQFF.

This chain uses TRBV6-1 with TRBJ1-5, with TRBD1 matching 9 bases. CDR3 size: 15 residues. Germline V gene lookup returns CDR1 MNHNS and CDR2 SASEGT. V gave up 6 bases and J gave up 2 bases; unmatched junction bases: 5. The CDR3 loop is CASRGDREGNQPQHF. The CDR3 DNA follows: TGTGCCAGCAGGGGGGACAGGGAGGGCAATCAGCCCCAGCATTTT.

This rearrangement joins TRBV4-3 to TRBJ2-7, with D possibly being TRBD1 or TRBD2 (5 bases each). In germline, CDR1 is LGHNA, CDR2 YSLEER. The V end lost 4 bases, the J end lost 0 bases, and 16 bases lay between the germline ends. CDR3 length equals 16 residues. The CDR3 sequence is CASSPDPGRRSYEQYF. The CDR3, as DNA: TGCGCCAGCAGCCCAGACCCGGGACGGCGCTCCTACGAGCAGTACTTC.

The DNA for the CDR3 is TGCAGCGTTCGACTAGCCGGGGTTCAAGATACGCAGTATTTT. Translation: CSVRLAGVQDTQYF. The chain has TRBV29-1 and TRBJ2-3, with TRBD2 matching over 7 bases. Germline V gives CDR1 SQVTM, CDR2 ANQGSEA. The length of the CDR3 is 14 residues. The junction had 10 bases not matched to a gene; V was cut back by 5 bases and J by 5 bases.

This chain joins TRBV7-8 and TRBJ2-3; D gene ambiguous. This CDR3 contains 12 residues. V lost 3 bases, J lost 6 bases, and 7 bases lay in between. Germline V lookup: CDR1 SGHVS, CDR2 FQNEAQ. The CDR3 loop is CASSFLIDTQYF. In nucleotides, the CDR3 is TGTGCCAGCAGCTTCCTCATTGATACGCAGTATTTT.

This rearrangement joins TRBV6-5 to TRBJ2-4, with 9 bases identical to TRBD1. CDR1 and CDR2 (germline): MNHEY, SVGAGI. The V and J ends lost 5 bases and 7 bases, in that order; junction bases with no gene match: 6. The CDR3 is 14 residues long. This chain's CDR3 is CASSPTGGGNIQYF. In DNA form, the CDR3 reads TGTGCCAGCAGTCCGACAGGGGGAGGGAACATTCAGTACTTC.

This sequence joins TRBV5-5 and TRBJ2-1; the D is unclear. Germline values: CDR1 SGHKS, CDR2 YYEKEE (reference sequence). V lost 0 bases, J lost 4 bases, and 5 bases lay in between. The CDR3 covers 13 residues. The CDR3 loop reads CASSLALYNEQFF. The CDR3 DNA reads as TGTGCCAGCAGCTTGGCCTTGTACAATGAGCAGTTCTTC.

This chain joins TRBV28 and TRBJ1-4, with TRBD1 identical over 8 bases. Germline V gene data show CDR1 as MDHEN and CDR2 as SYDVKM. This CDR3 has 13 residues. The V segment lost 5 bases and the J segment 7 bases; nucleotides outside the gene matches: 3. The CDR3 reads CASSLQGVEKLFF. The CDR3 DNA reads TGTGCCAGCAGTCTACAGGGGGTTGAAAAACTGTTTTTT.